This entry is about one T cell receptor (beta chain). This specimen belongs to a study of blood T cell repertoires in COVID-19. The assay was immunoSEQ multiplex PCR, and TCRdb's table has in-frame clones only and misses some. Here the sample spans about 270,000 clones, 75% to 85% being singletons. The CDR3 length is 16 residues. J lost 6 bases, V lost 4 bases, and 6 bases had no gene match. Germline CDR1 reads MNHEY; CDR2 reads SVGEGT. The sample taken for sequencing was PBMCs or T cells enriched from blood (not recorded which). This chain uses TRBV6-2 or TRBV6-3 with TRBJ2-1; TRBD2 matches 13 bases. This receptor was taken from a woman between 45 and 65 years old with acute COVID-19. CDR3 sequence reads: CASSSTSGGLSNEQFF. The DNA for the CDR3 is TGTGCCAGCAGTTCGACTAGCGGGGGGCTCAGCAATGAGCAGTTCTTC.